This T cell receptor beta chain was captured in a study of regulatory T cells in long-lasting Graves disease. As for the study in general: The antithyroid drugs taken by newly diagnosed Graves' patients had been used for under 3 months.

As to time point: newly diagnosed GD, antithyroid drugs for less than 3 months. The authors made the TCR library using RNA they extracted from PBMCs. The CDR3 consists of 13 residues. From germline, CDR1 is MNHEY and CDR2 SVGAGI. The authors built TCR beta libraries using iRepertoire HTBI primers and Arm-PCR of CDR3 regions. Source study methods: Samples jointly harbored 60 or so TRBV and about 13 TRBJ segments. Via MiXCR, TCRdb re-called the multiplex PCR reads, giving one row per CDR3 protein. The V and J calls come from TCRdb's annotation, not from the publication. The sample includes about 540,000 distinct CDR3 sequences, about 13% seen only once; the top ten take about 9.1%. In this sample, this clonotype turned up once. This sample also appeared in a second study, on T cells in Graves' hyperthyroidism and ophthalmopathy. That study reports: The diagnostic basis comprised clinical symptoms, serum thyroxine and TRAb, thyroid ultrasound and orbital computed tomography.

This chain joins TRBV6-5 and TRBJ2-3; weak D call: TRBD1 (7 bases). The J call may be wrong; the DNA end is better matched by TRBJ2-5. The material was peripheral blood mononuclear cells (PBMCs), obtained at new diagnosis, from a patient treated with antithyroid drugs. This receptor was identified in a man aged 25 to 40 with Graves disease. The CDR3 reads CASSLPGGGTQYF. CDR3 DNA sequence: TGTGCCAGCAGTTTACCAGGGGGAGGGACCCAGTACTTC.